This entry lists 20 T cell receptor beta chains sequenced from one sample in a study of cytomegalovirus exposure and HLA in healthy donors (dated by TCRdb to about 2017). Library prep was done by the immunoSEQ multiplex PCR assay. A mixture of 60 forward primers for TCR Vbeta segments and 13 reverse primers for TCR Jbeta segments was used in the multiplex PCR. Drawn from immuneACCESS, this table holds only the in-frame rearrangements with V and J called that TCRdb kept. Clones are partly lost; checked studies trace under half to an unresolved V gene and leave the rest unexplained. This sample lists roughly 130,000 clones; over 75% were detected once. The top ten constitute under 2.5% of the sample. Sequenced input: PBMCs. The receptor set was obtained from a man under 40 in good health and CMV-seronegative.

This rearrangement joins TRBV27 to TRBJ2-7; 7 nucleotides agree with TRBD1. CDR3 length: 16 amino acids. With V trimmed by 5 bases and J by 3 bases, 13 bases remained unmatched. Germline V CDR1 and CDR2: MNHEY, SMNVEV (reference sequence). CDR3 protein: CASSGMGQPGNYEQYF. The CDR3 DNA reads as TGTGCCAGCAGTGGAATGGGACAGCCTGGGAACTACGAGCAGTACTTC.

Here the CDR3 reads CASSITMDSNQPQHF. For the CDR3, the DNA is TGTGCCAGTAGTATAACCATGGACAGTAATCAGCCCCAGCATTTT. J is TRBJ1-5 and V is TRBV19, with D possibly matching TRBD1 (6 bases). The CDR3 is 15 amino acids. Germline V lookup: CDR1 LNHDA, CDR2 SQIVND (reference sequence). V was shortened by 2 bases and J by 4 bases, with 12 bases between the two germline ends.

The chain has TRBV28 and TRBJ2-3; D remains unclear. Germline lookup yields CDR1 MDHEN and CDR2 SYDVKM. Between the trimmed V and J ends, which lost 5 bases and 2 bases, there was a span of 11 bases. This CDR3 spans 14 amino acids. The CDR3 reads CASSLPGITDTQYF. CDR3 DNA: TGTGCCAGCAGTCTCCCTGGCATCACAGATACGCAGTATTTT.

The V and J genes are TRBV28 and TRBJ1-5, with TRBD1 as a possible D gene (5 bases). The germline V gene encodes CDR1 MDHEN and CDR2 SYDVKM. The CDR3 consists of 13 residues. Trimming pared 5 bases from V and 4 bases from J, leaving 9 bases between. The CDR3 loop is CASSPGLNQPQHF. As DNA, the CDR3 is TGTGCCAGCAGTCCAGGGTTAAATCAGCCCCAGCATTTT.

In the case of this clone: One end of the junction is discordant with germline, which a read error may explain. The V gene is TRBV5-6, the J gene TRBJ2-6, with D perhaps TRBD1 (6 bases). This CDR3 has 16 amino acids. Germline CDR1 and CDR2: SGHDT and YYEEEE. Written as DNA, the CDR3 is TGTGCCAGCAGCTCCGGGACACCCTCTGGGGCCAACGGCCTGACTTTC. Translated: CASSSGTPSGANGLTF.

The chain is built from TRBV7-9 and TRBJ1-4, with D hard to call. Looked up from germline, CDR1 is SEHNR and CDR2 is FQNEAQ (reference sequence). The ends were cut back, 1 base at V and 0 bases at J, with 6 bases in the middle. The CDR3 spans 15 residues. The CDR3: CASSLGRTTNEKLFF. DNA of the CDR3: TGTGCCAGCAGCTTAGGCAGAACAACTAATGAAAAACTGTTTTTT.

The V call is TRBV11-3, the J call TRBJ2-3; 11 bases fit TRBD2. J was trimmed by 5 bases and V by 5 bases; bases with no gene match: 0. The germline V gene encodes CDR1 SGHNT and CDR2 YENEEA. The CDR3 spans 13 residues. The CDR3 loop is CASSLAGGDTQYF. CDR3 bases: TGTGCCAGCAGCCTAGCGGGGGGAGATACGCAGTATTTT. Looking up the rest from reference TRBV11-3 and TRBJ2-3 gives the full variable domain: EAGVVQSPRYKIIEKKQPVAFWCNPISGHNTLYWYLQNLGQGPELLIRYENEEAVDDSQLPKDRFSAERLKGVDSTLKIQPAELGDSAVYLCASSLAGGDTQYFGPGTRLTVL.

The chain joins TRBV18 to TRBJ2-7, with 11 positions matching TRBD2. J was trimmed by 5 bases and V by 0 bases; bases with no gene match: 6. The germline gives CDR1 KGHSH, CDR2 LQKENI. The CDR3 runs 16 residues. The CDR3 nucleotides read TGTGCCAGCTCACCACCGGGTAGCGGGGGGGCTCACGAGCAGTACTTC. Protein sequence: CASSPPGSGGAHEQYF.

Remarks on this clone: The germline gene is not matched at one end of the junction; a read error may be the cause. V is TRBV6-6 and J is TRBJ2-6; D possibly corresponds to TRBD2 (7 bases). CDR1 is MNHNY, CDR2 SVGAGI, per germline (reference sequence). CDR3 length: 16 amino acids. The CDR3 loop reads CASSRTAIAGANGLTF. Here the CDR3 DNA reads TGTGCCAGCAGTCGGACCGCCATTGCGGGGGCCAACGGCCTGACTTTC.

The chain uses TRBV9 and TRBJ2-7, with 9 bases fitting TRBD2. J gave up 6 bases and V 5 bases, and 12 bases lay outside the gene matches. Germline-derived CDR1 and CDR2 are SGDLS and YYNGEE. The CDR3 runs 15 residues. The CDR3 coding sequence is TGTGCCAGCAGTATAGGGACTAGCCTATCGTCCGAGCAGTACTTC. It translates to CASSIGTSLSSEQYF.

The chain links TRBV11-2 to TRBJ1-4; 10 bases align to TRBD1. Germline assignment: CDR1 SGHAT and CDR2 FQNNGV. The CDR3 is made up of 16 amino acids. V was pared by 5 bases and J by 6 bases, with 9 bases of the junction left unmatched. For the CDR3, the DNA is TGTGCCAGCAGCCCCACCCAAGGACAGGGGGATGAAAAACTGTTTTTT. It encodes CASSPTQGQGDEKLFF.

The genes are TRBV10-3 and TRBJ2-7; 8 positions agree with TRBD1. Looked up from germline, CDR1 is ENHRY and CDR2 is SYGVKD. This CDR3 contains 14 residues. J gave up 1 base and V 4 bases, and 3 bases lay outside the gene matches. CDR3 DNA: TGTGCCATCAGTGGGACAGGGTATTCCTACGAGCAGTACTTC. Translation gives CAISGTGYSYEQYF.

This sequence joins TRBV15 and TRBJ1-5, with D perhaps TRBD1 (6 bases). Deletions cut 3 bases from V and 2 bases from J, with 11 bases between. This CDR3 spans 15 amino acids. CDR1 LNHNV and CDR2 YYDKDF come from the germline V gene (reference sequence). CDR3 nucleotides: TGTGCCACCAGCAGCGGTAACAGGGGCAATCAGCCCCAGCATTTT. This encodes CATSSGNRGNQPQHF.

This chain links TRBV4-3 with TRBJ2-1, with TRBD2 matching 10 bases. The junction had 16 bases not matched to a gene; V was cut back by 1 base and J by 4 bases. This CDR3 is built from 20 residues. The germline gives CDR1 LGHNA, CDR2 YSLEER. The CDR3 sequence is CASSQVGQEVAGGVYNEQFF. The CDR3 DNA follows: TGCGCCAGCAGCCAAGTGGGCCAGGAGGTAGCGGGGGGCGTTTACAATGAGCAGTTCTTC.

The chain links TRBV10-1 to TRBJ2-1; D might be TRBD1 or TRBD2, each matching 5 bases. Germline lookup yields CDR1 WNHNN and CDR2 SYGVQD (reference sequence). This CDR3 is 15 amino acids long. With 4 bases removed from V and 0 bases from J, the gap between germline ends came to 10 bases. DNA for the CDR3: TGCGCCAGCAGTGGGTCGGGGCGCTCCTACAATGAGCAGTTCTTC. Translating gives CASSGSGRSYNEQFF.

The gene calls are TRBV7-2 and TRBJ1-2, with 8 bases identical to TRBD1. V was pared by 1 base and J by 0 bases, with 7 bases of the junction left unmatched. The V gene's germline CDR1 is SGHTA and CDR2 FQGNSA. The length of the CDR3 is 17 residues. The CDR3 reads CASSLDQGARANYGYTF. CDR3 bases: TGTGCCAGCAGCTTAGATCAGGGGGCGAGAGCTAACTATGGCTACACCTTC.

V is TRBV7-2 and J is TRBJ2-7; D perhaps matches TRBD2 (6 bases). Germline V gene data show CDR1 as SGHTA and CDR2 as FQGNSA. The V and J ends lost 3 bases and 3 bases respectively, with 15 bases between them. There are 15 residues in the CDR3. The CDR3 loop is CASSFAPQGGYEQYF. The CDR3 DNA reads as TGTGCCAGCAGCTTCGCCCCTCAGGGAGGCTACGAGCAGTACTTC. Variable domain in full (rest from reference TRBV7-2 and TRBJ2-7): GAGVSQSPSNKVTEKGKDVELRCDPISGHTALYWYRQSLGQGLEFLIYFQGNSAPDKSGLPSDRFSAERTGGSVSTLTIQRTQQEDSAVYLCASSFAPQGGYEQYFGPGTRLTVT.

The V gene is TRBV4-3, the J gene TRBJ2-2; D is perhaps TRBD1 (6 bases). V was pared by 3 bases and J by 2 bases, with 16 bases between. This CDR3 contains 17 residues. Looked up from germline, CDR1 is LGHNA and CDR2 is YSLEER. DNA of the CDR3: TGCGCCAGCAGCCAGGATCTTGGGACAACAAACACCGGGGAGCTGTTTTTT. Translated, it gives CASSQDLGTTNTGELFF.

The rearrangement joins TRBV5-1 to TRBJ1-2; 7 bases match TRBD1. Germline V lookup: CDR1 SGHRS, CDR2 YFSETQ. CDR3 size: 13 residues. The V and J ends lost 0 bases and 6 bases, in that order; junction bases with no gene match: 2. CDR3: CASSLGQGDGYTF. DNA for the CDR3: TGCGCCAGCAGCTTGGGACAGGGAGATGGCTACACCTTC. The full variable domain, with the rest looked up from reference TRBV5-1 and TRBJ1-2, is KAGVTQTPRYLIKTRGQQVTLSCSPISGHRSVSWYQQTPGQGLQFLFEYFSETQRNKGNFPGRFSGRQFSNSRSEMNVSTLELGDSALYLCASSLGQGDGYTFGSGTRLTVV.

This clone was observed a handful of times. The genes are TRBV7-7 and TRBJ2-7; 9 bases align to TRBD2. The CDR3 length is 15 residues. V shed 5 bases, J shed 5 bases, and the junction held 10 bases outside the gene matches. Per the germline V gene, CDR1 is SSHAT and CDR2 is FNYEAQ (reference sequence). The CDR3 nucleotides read TGTGCCAGCAGCCGAGGACTAGCGCTGCGGAACGAGCAGTACTTC. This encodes CASSRGLALRNEQYF.